The sequence of this T cell receptor beta chain was determined in a study of siplizumab effects on memory and regulatory T cells. Overall study results and limits: In unstimulated cells, naive T cells appeared more diverse than memory T cells and seemed major alloresponse contributors. Assignment to unstimulated subsets succeeded for only a minor fraction of the alloreactive clones.

On this clone itself: Its antigen remains unidentified.

Here immunoSEQ multiplex PCR was the method, and the copy in TCRdb shows in-frame clones only, minus some. Seen here are more than 90,000 clones, 90% to 95% observed once, and the top ten hold approximately 1.2%. Sequencing input: non-Treg CD4+ T cells sorted from blood. The TCR originated in a human donor in good health.

The DNA for the CDR3 is TGTGCCAGCAGTGAATCTGGAACTGGAAACACCATATATTTT. The encoded protein is CASSESGTGNTIYF. The V call is TRBV2, the J call TRBJ1-3, with D uncertain. CDR1 and CDR2 from the germline V gene are SNHLY and FYNNEI. V shed 2 bases and J shed 2 bases, with 7 bases lying between them. The CDR3 length is 14 residues.